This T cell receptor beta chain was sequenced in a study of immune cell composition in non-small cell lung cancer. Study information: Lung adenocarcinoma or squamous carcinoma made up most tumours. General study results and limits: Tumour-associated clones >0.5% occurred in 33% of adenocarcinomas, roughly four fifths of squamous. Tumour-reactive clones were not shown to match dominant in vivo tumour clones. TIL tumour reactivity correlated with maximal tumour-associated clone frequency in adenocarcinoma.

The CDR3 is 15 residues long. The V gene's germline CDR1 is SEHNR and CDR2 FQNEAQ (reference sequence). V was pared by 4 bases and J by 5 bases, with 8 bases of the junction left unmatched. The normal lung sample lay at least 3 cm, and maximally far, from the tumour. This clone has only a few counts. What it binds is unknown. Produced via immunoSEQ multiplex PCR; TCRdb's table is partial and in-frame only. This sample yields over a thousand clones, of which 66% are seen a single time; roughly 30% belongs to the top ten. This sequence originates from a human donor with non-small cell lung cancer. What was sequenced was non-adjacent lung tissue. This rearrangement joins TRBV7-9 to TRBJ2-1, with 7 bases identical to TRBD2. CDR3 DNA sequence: TGTGCCAGCAGCTCCCTTCGGCTAGCGGACAATGAGCAGTTCTTC. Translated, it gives CASSSLRLADNEQFF.